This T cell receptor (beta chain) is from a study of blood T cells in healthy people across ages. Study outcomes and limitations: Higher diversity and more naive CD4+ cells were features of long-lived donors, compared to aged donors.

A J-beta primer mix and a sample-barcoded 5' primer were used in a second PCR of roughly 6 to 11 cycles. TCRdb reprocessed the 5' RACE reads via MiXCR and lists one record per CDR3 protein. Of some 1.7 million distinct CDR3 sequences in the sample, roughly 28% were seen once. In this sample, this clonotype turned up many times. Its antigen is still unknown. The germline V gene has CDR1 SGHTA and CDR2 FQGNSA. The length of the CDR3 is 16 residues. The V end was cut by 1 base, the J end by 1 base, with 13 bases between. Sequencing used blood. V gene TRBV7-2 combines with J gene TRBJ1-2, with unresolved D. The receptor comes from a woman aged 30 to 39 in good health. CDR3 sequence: CASSLGSLINNYGYTF. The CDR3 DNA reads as TGTGCCAGCAGCTTAGGATCCCTCATCAATAACTATGGCTACACCTTC.